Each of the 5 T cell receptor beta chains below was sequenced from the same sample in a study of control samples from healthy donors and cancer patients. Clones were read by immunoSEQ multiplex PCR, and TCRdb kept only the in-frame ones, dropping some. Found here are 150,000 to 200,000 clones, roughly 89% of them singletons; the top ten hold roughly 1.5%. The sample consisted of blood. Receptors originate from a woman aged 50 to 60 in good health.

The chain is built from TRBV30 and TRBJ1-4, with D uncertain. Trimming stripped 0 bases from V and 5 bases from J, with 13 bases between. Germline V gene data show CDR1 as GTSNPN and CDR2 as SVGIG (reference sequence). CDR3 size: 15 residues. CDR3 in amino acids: CAWSVRRSTNEKLFF. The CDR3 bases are TGTGCCTGGAGTGTACGACGTTCCACCAATGAAAAACTGTTTTTT.

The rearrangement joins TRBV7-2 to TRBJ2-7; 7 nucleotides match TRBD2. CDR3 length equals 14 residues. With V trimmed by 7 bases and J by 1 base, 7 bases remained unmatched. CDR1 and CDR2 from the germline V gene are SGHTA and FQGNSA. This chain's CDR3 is CASKALAVSYEQYF. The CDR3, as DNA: TGTGCCAGCAAGGCGCTAGCGGTGTCCTACGAGCAGTACTTC.

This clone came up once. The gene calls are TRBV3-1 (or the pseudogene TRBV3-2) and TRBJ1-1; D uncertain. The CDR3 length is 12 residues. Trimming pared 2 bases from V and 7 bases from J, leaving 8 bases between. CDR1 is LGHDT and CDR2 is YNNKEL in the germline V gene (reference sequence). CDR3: CASSQRYGEAFF. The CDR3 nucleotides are TGTGCCAGCAGCCAAAGGTACGGTGAAGCTTTCTTT.

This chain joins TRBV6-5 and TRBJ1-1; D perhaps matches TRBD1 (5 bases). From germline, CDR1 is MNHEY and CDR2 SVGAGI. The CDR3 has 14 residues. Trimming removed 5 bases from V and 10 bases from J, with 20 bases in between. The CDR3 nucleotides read TGTGCCAGCAGTAACGACTATGCCCAGGGACGAGCTTTCTTT. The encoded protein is CASSNDYAQGRAFF.

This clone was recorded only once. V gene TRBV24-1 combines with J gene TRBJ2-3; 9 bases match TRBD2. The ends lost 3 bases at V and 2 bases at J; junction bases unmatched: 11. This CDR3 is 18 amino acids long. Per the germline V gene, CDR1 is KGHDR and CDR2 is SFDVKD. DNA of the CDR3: TGTGCCACCAGTGATAAAAAAGCGGGAGGCCCCCTCACAGATACGCAGTATTTT. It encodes CATSDKKAGGPLTDTQYF.